This T cell receptor (beta chain) was captured by sequencing in a study of CD8 T cells in Susac syndrome (dated by TCRdb to the late 2010s). The study in broad terms: Repertoire sequencing was used to test whether CD8+ T cell activation and differentiation in Susac syndrome was antigen driven. The study compared CD8+ T cell repertoire clonality among roughly 12 healthy donors, around 14 Susac syndrome patients and approximately 16 multiple sclerosis patients.

Of note for this clonotype: No antigen is known for it. Per-nucleotide qualities are absent, and no much larger clonotype sits a single base away.

RNA was extracted with the RNeasy kit and roughly 0.45 to 1 ug was reverse transcribed using random hexamers. The immunoSEQ multiplex PCR assay, which covers 54 Vbeta and 13 Jbeta segments, was used to amplify TCR beta CDR3 regions. To correct PCR amplification bias, a synthetic template baseline was used for both primer optimization and computational correction. As for the authors' bioinformatics: Only productive sequences were kept, with reads annotated to V, D and J genes according to IMGT and analyzed in immunoSEQ Analyzer. To calculate clonality, Shannon entropy was normalized by log2 of the number of productive unique sequences and then subtracted from one. Public and private clones were assessed among the 100 most prevalent clones of each patient and control. A clone was defined as Susac-specific if it was absent from the healthy and MS cohorts, from roughly 1,000 published viral clones and from other ImmuneACCESS disease sequences. In TCRdb, the public reads were trimmed at Q25 with fastp and aligned with MiXCR, with productive beta chains retained. Rows with one shared CDR3 protein collapse into an entry with the most common genes and DNA. It is TCRdb's table, rather than the study itself, that gives the V and J calls and clone size. The sample data list over 350,000 distinct CDR3 sequences, and more than 80% of these were observed just once. Roughly 0.1% of the sample is held by the ten biggest clonotypes.

Peripheral blood CD8+ and CD4+ T cells from healthy donors, Susac syndrome patients and multiple sclerosis patients were profiled using high-throughput TCR beta sequencing. Multiple sclerosis controls were treatment-naive patients with stable or active relapsing-remitting disease fulfilling revised McDonald criteria. Bulk CD8+ and CD4+ T cells were purified magnetically by negative isolation, whereas CD8+ TEMRA cells were enriched by FACS. Blood was drawn into EDTA tubes, processed within 24 hours, and PBMCs were isolated by density gradient centrifugation. PBMCs intended for TCR sequencing were cryopreserved in liquid nitrogen and were subsequently thawed in a 37 degrees C water bath. Purity of sorted or isolated CD4+, CD8+ and CD8+ TEMRA cells was at least 90%. Broader findings and caveats from the paper: The study acknowledged that relatively few individuals were included in the TCR sequencing and HLA analysis.

Trimming accounts for 4 bases at V and 4 bases at J, while the number of junction bases matched to no gene is 6. Including the terminal cysteine and phenylalanine, the CDR3 comprises 14 residues. Left in the record is the CDR3 DNA by itself, 42 bases read in frame from the first base. CDR1 and CDR2, per the germline V gene, are SNHLY and FYNNEI. The clonotype comes from a human donor with multiple sclerosis. The chain was built from TRBV2 and TRBJ2-5; 7 central bases correspond to TRBD1. The sample taken for sequencing was CD8+ T cells from PBMCs. The CDR3 amino acid sequence is: CASSAGGSGETQYF. The nucleotide sequence reads as follows: TGTGCCAGCAGTGCAGGGGGTTCGGGAGAGACCCAGTACTTC.